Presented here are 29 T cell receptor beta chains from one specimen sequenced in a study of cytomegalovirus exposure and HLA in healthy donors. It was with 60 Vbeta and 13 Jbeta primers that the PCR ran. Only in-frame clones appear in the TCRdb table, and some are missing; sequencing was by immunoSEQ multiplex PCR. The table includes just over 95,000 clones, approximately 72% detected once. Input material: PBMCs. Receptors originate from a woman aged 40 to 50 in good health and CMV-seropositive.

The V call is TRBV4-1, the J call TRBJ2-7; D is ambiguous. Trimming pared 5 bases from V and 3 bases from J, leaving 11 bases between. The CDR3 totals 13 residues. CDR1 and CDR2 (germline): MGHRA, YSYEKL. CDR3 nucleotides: TGCGCCAGCAGCTCCAGCCCAGGCTACGAGCAGTACTTC. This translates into CASSSSPGYEQYF.

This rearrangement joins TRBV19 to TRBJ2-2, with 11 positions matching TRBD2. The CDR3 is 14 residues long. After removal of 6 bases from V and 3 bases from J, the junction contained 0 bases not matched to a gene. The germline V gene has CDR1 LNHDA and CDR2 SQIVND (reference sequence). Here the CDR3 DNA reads TGTGCCAGTAGACTAGCGGGAGACACCGGGGAGCTGTTTTTT. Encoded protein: CASRLAGDTGELFF.

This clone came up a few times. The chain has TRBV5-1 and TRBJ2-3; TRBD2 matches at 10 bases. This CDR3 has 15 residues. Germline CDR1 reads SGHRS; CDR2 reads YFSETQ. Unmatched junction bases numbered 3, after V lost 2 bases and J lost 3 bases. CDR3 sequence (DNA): TGCGCCAGCAGCTTCACTAGCGGGACTACAGATACGCAGTATTTT. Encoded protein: CASSFTSGTTDTQYF.

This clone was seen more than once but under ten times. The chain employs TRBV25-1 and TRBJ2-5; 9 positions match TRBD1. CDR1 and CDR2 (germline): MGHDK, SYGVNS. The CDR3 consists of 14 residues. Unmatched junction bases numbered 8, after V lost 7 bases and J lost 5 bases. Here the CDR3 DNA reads TGTGCCAGCACCCGAACAGGGGGCGTTGAGACCCAGTACTTC. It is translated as CASTRTGGVETQYF.

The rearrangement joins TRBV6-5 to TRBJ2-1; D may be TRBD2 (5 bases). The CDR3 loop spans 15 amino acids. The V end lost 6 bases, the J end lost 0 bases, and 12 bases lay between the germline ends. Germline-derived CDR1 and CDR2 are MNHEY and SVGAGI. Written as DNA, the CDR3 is TGTGCCAGCAGCCGACCCACTAGCTCCTACAATGAGCAGTTCTTC. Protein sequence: CASSRPTSSYNEQFF.

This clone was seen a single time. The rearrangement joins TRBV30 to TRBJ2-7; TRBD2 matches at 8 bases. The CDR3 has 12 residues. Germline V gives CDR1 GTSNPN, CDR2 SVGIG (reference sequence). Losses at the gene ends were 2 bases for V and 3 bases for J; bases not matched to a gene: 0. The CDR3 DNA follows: TGTGCCTGGAGTCTAGCGGGCTACGAGCAGTACTTC. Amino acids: CAWSLAGYEQYF.

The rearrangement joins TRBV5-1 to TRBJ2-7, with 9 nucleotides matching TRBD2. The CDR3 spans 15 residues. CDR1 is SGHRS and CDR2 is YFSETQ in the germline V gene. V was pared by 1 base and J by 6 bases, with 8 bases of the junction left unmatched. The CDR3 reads CASSLLAGAASEQYF. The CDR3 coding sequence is TGCGCCAGCAGCTTGTTAGCGGGAGCGGCGAGCGAGCAGTACTTC.

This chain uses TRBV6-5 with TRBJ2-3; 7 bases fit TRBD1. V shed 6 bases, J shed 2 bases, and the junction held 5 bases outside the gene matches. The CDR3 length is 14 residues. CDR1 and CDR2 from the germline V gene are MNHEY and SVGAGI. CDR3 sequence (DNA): TGTGCCAGCAGACAGACAGGGTCCACAGATACGCAGTATTTT. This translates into CASRQTGSTDTQYF.

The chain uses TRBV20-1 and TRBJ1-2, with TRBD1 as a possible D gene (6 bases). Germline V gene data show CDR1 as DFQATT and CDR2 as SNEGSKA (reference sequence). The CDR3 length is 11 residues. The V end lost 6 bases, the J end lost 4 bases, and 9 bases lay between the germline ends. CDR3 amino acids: CSAGDIYGYTF. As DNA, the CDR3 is TGCAGTGCCGGGGACATCTATGGCTACACCTTC.

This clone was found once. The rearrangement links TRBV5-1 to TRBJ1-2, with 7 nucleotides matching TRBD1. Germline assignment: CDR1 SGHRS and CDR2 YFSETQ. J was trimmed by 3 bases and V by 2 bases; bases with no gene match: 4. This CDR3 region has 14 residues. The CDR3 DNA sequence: TGCGCCAGCAGCTTCCAGGGGGGCCACTATGGCTACACCTTC. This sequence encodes CASSFQGGHYGYTF.

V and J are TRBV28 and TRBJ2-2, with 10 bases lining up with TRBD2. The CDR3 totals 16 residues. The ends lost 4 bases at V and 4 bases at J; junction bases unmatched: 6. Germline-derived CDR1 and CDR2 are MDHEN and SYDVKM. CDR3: CASSYSSGRGTGELFF. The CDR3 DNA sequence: TGTGCCAGCAGTTACTCTAGCGGGAGAGGCACCGGGGAGCTGTTTTTT.

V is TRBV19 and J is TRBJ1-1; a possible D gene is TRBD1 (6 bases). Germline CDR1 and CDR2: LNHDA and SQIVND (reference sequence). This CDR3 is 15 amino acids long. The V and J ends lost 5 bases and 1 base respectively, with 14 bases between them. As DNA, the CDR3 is TGTGCCAGTAGTGCTCACCAGGGGCCGAACACTGAAGCTTTCTTT. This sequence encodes CASSAHQGPNTEAFF.

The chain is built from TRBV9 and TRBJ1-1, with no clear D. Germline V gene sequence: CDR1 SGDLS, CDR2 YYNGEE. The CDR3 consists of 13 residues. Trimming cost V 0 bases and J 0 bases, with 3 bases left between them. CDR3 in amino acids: CASSVGMNTEAFF. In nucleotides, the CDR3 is TGTGCCAGCAGCGTAGGTATGAACACTGAAGCTTTCTTT. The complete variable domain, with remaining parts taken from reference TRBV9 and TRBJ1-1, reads DSGVTQTPKHLITATGQRVTLRCSPRSGDLSVYWYQQSLDQGLQFLIQYYNGEERAKGNILERFSAQQFPDLHSELNLSSLELGDSALYFCASSVGMNTEAFFGQGTRLTVV.

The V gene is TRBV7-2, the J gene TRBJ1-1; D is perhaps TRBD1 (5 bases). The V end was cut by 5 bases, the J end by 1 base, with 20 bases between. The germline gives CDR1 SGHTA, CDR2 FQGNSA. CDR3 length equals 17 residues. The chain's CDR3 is CASSGRGGSRWNTEAFF. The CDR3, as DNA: TGTGCCAGCAGCGGGAGGGGAGGGAGCCGGTGGAACACTGAAGCTTTCTTT.

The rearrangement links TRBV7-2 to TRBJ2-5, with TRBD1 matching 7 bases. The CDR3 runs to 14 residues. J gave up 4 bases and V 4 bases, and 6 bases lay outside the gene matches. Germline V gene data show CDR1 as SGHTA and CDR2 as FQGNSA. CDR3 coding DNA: TGTGCCAGCAGCTCCTACAGGGGAACAGAGACCCAGTACTTC. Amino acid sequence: CASSSYRGTETQYF.

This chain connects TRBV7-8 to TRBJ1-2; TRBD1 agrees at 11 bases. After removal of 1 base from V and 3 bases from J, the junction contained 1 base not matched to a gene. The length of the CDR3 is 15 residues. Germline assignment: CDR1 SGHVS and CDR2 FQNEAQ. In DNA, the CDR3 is TGTGCCAGCAGCTTAGGGACAGGGGGCGACTATGGCTACACCTTC. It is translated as CASSLGTGGDYGYTF.

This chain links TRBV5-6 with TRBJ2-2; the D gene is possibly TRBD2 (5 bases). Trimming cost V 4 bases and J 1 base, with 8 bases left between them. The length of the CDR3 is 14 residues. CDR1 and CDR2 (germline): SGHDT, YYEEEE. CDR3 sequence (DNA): TGTGCCAGCAGCCCGGCGGGGAACACCGGGGAGCTGTTTTTT. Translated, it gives CASSPAGNTGELFF.

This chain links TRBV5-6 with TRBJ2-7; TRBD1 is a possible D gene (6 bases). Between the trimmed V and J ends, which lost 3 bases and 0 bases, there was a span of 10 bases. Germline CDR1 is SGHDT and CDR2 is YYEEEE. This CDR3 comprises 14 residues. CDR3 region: CASSSARGSYEQYF. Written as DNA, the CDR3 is TGTGCCAGCAGCTCCGCCAGGGGCTCCTACGAGCAGTACTTC.

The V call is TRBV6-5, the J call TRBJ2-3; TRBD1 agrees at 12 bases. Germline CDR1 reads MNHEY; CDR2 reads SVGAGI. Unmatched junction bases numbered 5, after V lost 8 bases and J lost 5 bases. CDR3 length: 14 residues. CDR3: CASGDRGRKDTQYF. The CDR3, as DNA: TGTGCCAGCGGGGACAGGGGGCGCAAAGATACGCAGTATTTT.

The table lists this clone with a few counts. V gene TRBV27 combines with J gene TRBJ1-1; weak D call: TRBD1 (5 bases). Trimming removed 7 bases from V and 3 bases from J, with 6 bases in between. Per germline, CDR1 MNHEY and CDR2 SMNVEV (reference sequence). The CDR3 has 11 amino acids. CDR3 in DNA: TGTGCCAGCACAGGGTACACTGAAGCTTTCTTT. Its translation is CASTGYTEAFF.

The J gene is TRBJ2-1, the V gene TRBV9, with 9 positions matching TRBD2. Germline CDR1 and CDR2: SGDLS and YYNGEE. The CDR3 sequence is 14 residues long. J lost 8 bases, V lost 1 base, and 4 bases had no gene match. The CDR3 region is CASSVLGTSYEQFF. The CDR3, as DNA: TGTGCCAGCAGCGTACTTGGGACTAGCTATGAGCAGTTCTTC.

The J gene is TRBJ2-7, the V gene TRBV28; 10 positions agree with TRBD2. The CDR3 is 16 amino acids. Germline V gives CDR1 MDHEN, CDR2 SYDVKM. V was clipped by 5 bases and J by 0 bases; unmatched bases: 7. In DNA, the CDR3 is TGTGCCAGCAGTCCGTTTTTAGCGGGGGGCTCCTACGAGCAGTACTTC. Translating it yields CASSPFLAGGSYEQYF. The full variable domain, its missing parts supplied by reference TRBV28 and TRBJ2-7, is DVKVTQSSRYLVKRTGEKVFLECVQDMDHENMFWYRQDPGLGLRLIYFSYDVKMKEKGDIPEGYSVSREKKERFSLILESASTNQTSMYLCASSPFLAGGSYEQYFGPGTRLTVT.

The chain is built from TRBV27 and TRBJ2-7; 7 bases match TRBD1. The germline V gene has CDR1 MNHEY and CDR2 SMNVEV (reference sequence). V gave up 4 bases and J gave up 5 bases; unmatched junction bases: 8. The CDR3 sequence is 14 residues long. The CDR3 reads CASSSAGGRHEQYF. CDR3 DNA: TGTGCCAGCAGTTCCGCAGGGGGTCGCCACGAGCAGTACTTC.

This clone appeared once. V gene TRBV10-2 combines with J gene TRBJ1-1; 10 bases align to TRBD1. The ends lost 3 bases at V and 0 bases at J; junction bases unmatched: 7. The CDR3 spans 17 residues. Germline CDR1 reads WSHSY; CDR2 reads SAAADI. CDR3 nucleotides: TGCGCCAGCAGTGACCTCGGGACAGGGGATCTGAACACTGAAGCTTTCTTT. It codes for CASSDLGTGDLNTEAFF.

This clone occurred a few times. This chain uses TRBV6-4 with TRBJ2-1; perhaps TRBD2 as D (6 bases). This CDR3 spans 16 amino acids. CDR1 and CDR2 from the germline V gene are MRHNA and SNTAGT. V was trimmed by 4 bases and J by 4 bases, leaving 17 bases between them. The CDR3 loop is CASSVSGAGSYNEQFF. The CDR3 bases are TGTGCCAGCAGTGTGTCGGGAGCGGGTTCTTACAATGAGCAGTTCTTC.

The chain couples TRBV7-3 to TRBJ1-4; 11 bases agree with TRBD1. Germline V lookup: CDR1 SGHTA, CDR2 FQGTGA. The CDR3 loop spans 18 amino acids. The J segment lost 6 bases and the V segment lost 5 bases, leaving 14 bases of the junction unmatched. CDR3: CASSPGDRGGGSDEKLFF. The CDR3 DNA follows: TGTGCCAGCAGCCCGGGGGACAGGGGGGGTGGGAGCGATGAAAAACTGTTTTTT.

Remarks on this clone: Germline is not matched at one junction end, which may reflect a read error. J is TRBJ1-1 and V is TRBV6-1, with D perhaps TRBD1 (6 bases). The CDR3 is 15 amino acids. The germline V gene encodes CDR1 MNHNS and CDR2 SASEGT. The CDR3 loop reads CASSEEGEPYTEAFF. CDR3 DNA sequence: TGTGCCAGCAGCGAAGAGGGGGAACCTTACACTGAAGCTTTCTTT.

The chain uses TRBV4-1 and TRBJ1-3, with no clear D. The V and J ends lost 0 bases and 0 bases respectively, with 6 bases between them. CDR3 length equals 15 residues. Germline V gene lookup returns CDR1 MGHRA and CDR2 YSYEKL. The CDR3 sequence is CASSQEARSGNTIYF. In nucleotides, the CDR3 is TGCGCCAGCAGCCAAGAAGCCCGCTCTGGAAACACCATATATTTT.

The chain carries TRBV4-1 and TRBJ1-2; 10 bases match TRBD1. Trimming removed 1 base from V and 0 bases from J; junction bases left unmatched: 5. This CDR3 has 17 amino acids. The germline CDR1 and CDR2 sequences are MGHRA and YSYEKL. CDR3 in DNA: TGCGCCAGCAGCCAAGGGACAGGGGGGCATCCTAACTATGGCTACACCTTC. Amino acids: CASSQGTGGHPNYGYTF.